The 26 T cell receptor beta chains given below trace back to one sample, sequenced in a study of T cells in Graves' hyperthyroidism and ophthalmopathy. Researchers amplified the TCR beta CDR3 regions from RNA transcripts. HTBI primers were employed in a first-round RT-PCR of the TCR CDR3. TCRdb redid the calling of the multiplex PCR reads with MiXCR, one entry per CDR3 protein. The data contain approximately 630,000 distinct CDR3 sequences, about 16% of them seen just once; the ten biggest clones take up 3.5% to 4%. Source material: blood. Every receptor here comes from a woman in her thirties with Graves' hyperthyroidism.

This clonotype was seen many times. V and J are TRBV7-9 and TRBJ2-3; no definite D call. The germline V gene has CDR1 SEHNR and CDR2 FQNEAQ (reference sequence). The CDR3 contains 14 residues. V shed 3 bases and J shed 0 bases, with 7 bases lying between them. The CDR3 spells CASSLTLSTDTQYF. The CDR3 coding sequence is TGTGCCAGCAGCTTGACACTTAGCACAGATACGCAGTATTTT.

This clonotype appeared many times. The rearrangement joins TRBV7-9 to TRBJ2-7, with D perhaps matching TRBD1 (5 bases). The CDR3 is made up of 13 amino acids. Looked up from germline, CDR1 is SEHNR and CDR2 is FQNEAQ (reference sequence). Deletions cut 3 bases from V and 6 bases from J, with 12 bases between. As DNA, the CDR3 is TGTGCCAGCAGCTTTAGCTCAGGGTTCGAGCAGTACTTC. Translating it yields CASSFSSGFEQYF.

This clonotype has a count of ten or more. The CDR3 loop is CASSRTRTGHQETQYF. CDR3 DNA sequence: TGTGCCAGCAGTCGTACCCGGACAGGTCACCAAGAGACCCAGTACTTC. The chain combines TRBV6-1 with TRBJ2-5, with 7 nucleotides matching TRBD1. The CDR3 covers 16 residues. Trimming removed 5 bases from V and 0 bases from J; junction bases left unmatched: 9. CDR1 is MNHNS and CDR2 is SASEGT in the germline V gene.

This clonotype was seen repeatedly, ten times or more. The V call is TRBV12-3 or TRBV12-4, the J call TRBJ2-7; 12 bases match TRBD2. This CDR3 region has 16 residues. The ends lost 5 bases at V and 2 bases at J; junction bases unmatched: 7. DNA for the CDR3: TGTGCCAGCAGTCCGCCGGGACTAGCGGGTCCCTACGAGCAGTACTTC. Translating it yields CASSPPGLAGPYEQYF.

This clonotype occurred a few times. The V call is TRBV20-1, the J call TRBJ2-4, with a tentative D call TRBD2 (7 bases). Germline V gene lookup returns CDR1 DFQATT and CDR2 SNEGSKA (reference sequence). The CDR3 covers 14 residues. Deletions cut 6 bases from V and 5 bases from J, with 17 bases between. The CDR3 protein is CSAQRGGRENIQYF. CDR3 nucleotides: TGCAGTGCCCAGAGGGGGGGAAGGGAAAACATTCAGTACTTC.

This chain links TRBV12-3 or TRBV12-4 with TRBJ1-2; D not resolved. Trimming pared 1 base from V and 7 bases from J, leaving 16 bases between. The CDR3 loop spans 15 amino acids. As DNA, the CDR3 is TGTGCCAGCAGTTTAGAAGTAATCACACGAGGTGGCTACACCTTC. Translation gives CASSLEVITRGGYTF.

This clonotype was counted at least ten times. The chain uses TRBV28 and TRBJ2-5, with 7 bases identical to TRBD2. This CDR3 is built from 13 residues. Trimming cost V 7 bases and J 0 bases; bases outside gene matches: 2. Germline V gene data show CDR1 as MDHEN and CDR2 as SYDVKM. The CDR3 DNA is TGTGCCAGCAACGGGGGGTACCAAGAGACCCAGTACTTC. Translation: CASNGGYQETQYF.

The table lists this clonotype with many counts. The chain recombines TRBV6-1 with TRBJ2-3; 7 bases are a match to TRBD1. The CDR3 consists of 15 residues. V dropped 8 bases and J dropped 3; count of bases not matched to a gene: 11. Germline CDR1 MNHNS, CDR2 SASEGT. The CDR3: CASGLSRGRTDTQYF. The CDR3 coding sequence is TGTGCCAGCGGTCTGTCGAGGGGGCGGACAGATACGCAGTATTTT.

V is TRBV30 and J is TRBJ1-2, with TRBD1 as a possible D gene (5 bases). CDR1 is GTSNPN and CDR2 is SVGIG in the germline V gene (reference sequence). This CDR3 is built from 17 residues. V dropped 0 bases and J dropped 0 bases, with 17 bases sitting between them. The CDR3 sequence: CAWSVRYVGTANYGYTF. In nucleotides, the CDR3 is TGTGCCTGGAGTGTACGGTATGTAGGGACGGCTAACTATGGCTACACCTTC.

This clonotype was recorded once. The J gene is TRBJ2-7, the V gene TRBV29-1; the match to TRBD2 covers 7 bases. The length of the CDR3 is 13 residues. The germline V gene encodes CDR1 SQVTM and CDR2 ANQGSEA. With 2 bases clipped from V and 3 bases from J, the junction kept 4 bases outside the gene matches. Here the CDR3 DNA reads TGCAGCGTTGAACCTCTAGCGGTCTACGAGCAGTACTTC. This codes for CSVEPLAVYEQYF.

At least ten counts were recorded for this clonotype. The J gene is TRBJ2-7, the V gene TRBV29-1; tentatively, D is TRBD2 (6 bases). V was cut by 6 bases and J by 2 bases, with 11 bases left in between. CDR3 length: 12 amino acids. Germline values: CDR1 SQVTM, CDR2 ANQGSEA. The CDR3 coding sequence is TGCAGCGTCAATAGCGGCACCTACGAGCAGTACTTC. Translated: CSVNSGTYEQYF.

The chain joins TRBV28 to TRBJ1-6, with a possible D match to TRBD1 (5 bases). The germline gives CDR1 MDHEN, CDR2 SYDVKM. This CDR3 contains 21 residues. Trimming removed 5 bases at V and 0 bases at J, with 26 bases between. CDR3 region: CASSPTREEGLQISYNSPLHF. For the CDR3, the DNA is TGTGCCAGCAGTCCGACCCGTGAGGAGGGGCTTCAGATCTCCTATAATTCACCCCTCCACTTT.

The rearrangement links TRBV30 to TRBJ1-2, with 9 bases aligning to TRBD1. Germline-derived CDR1 and CDR2 are GTSNPN and SVGIG (reference sequence). J lost 6 bases, V lost 4 bases, and 3 bases had no gene match. This CDR3 contains 12 residues. The chain's CDR3 is CAWNDRGDGYTF. The DNA of the CDR3 is TGTGCCTGGAACGACAGGGGGGATGGCTACACCTTC.

This clonotype was found many times. The genes are TRBV30 and TRBJ1-5; D call uncertain. Trimming removed 5 bases at V and 3 bases at J, with 11 bases between. CDR1 is GTSNPN, CDR2 SVGIG, per germline (reference sequence). The CDR3 loop spans 13 amino acids. CDR3: CAWSDGPNQPQHF. CDR3 coding DNA: TGTGCCTGGTCCGACGGTCCCAATCAGCCCCAGCATTTT.

This clonotype was observed a few times. The chain recombines TRBV6-1 with TRBJ2-7; unclear D gene. The CDR3 sequence is 16 residues long. The germline V gene encodes CDR1 MNHNS and CDR2 SASEGT. Trimming removed 5 bases at V and 1 base at J, with 18 bases between. CDR3 in amino acids: CASSRLNFGVSYEQYF. CDR3 in DNA: TGTGCCAGCAGTCGGCTTAACTTTGGCGTTTCCTACGAGCAGTACTTC.

CDR3 DNA sequence: TGTGCCAGCTCACCCCAGACGAGGGCGAACACCGGGGAGCTGTTTTTT. Residues: CASSPQTRANTGELFF. The chain uses TRBV18 and TRBJ2-2; TRBD2 is a possible D gene (5 bases). The CDR3 covers 16 residues. Germline lookup yields CDR1 KGHSH and CDR2 LQKENI. The ends were cut back, 3 bases at V and 0 bases at J, with 11 bases in the middle.

This clonotype has only a few counts. The chain uses TRBV5-8 and TRBJ2-1, with a weak D call TRBD2 (5 bases). The CDR3 spans 17 residues. The V gene's germline CDR1 is SGHTS and CDR2 YDEGEE. The ends were cut back, 0 bases at V and 2 bases at J, with 15 bases in the middle. In nucleotides, the CDR3 is TGTGCCAGCAGCTTGGGGGCTGGTCGAGCGGCCTACAATGAGCAGTTCTTC. It translates to CASSLGAGRAAYNEQFF.

This clonotype was observed a few times. The V gene is TRBV19, the J gene TRBJ1-5; 7 bases are a match to TRBD1. CDR1 LNHDA and CDR2 SQIVND come from the germline V gene (reference sequence). This CDR3 comprises 16 residues. Unmatched junction bases numbered 10, after V lost 5 bases and J lost 3 bases. CDR3 sequence: CASSPEGALSNQPQHF. The CDR3 region has the DNA TGTGCCAGTAGTCCAGAGGGGGCCCTATCCAATCAGCCCCAGCATTTT.

This clonotype was found a few times. The chain carries TRBV6-1 and TRBJ1-3; possibly TRBD1 for D (6 bases). Per the germline V gene, CDR1 is MNHNS and CDR2 is SASEGT. V lost 3 bases, J lost 3 bases, and 15 bases lay in between. The CDR3 runs 16 residues. CDR3 loop: CASSDRGFTRGNTIYF. In DNA form, the CDR3 reads TGTGCCAGCAGTGACAGGGGATTTACTCGTGGAAACACCATATATTTT.

This clonotype was found many times. The V call is TRBV12-3 or TRBV12-4, the J call TRBJ2-2; no firm D call. V was pared by 1 base and J by 8 bases, with 8 bases between. CDR3 size: 13 residues. The CDR3, as DNA: TGTGCCAGCAGTTTAGATGGGTTAGGGGAGCTGTTTTTT. It codes for CASSLDGLGELFF.

This clonotype was counted at least ten times. The chain recombines TRBV6-5 with TRBJ2-3, with TRBD2 matching 8 bases. With V trimmed by 2 bases and J by 4 bases, 5 bases remained unmatched. CDR3 length equals 15 residues. Germline lookup yields CDR1 MNHEY and CDR2 SVGAGI. This CDR3 is CASSYPGGTSDTQYF. The CDR3, as DNA: TGTGCCAGCAGTTACCCGGGGGGGACGTCAGATACGCAGTATTTT.

Of note for this clonotype: At one end, the junction sequence differs from germline, possibly due to a read error. The CDR3 loop reads CASSTSVWGFRANVLTF. The CDR3, as DNA: TGTGCCAGCAGCACGTCGGTGTGGGGGTTCAGAGCCAACGTCCTGACTTTC. The gene calls are TRBV5-1 and TRBJ2-6; possibly TRBD1 or TRBD2 for D (5 bases each). The CDR3 runs 17 residues. The germline V gene has CDR1 SGHRS and CDR2 YFSETQ.

The rearrangement joins TRBV7-2 to TRBJ1-4; 7 positions match TRBD1. Losses at the gene ends were 4 bases for V and 5 bases for J; bases not matched to a gene: 10. Germline V gene lookup returns CDR1 SGHTA and CDR2 FQGNSA. This CDR3 contains 16 residues. The CDR3 nucleotides read TGTGCCAGCAGCTCCAGGAGGGGACAGATAAATGAAAAACTGTTTTTT. Its translation: CASSSRRGQINEKLFF.

V gene TRBV5-4 combines with J gene TRBJ2-5, with 9 bases aligning to TRBD2. After removal of 4 bases from V and 4 bases from J, the junction contained 8 bases not matched to a gene. CDR1 and CDR2 (germline): SGHNT, YYREEE (reference sequence). The CDR3 runs 15 residues. DNA for the CDR3: TGTGCCAGCAGCCCAGTGGGACTAGCCGGAGAGACCCAGTACTTC. Protein sequence: CASSPVGLAGETQYF.

This clonotype showed up many times. The V gene is TRBV29-1, the J gene TRBJ1-2; no reliable D call. The V gene's germline CDR1 is SQVTM and CDR2 ANQGSEA. Trimming took off 5 bases at V and 8 bases at J, with 15 bases between the two ends. CDR3 length: 12 residues. The CDR3 protein is CSVPKAQSGYTF. DNA of the CDR3: TGCAGCGTTCCCAAGGCGCAGAGCGGCTACACCTTC.

This clonotype occurred a few times. V usage is TRBV6-5 and J usage is TRBJ1-4, with 11 bases matching TRBD1. The CDR3 is 17 residues long. The germline CDR1 and CDR2 sequences are MNHEY and SVGAGI. Trimming cost V 4 bases and J 8 bases; bases outside gene matches: 12. CDR3 sequence reads: CASSLGQGVEIWEKLFF. The CDR3 nucleotides read TGTGCCAGCAGTTTGGGACAGGGGGTGGAGATATGGGAAAAACTGTTTTTT.